The 7 T cell receptor beta chains reported below all come from one sample, sequenced in a study of shared clonotypes between healthy human individuals. This table comes from immunoSEQ multiplex PCR, and its TCRdb copy is limited to in-frame clones, with some not included. The sample gives about 680,000 clones, approximately 79% of which show up once; 1.5% to 2% is in the top ten. Source material: memory CD4+ T cells sorted from blood. The subset here: CD45RA-negative fraction. The receptors come from a woman in her twenties or thirties in good health.

The chain employs TRBV10-3 and TRBJ2-7, with D perhaps TRBD1 or TRBD2 (5 bases each). Germline values: CDR1 ENHRY, CDR2 SYGVKD. This CDR3 region has 14 residues. The germline V and J ends were trimmed by 2 bases and 0 bases, with 8 bases remaining between them. The CDR3 DNA reads TGTGCCATCAGTGAGCCCGGGACCTCCTACGAGCAGTACTTC. Amino acids: CAISEPGTSYEQYF.

This clone has a handful of counts. The chain links TRBV5-4 to TRBJ2-5, with unresolved D. CDR3 length equals 14 residues. Trimming stripped 4 bases from V and 5 bases from J, with 15 bases between. Germline V gene data show CDR1 as SGHNT and CDR2 as YYREEE (reference sequence). The CDR3: CASSDQTVRETQYF. CDR3 bases: TGTGCCAGCAGCGACCAAACGGTTCGGGAGACCCAGTACTTC.

This clone was recorded only once. This chain links TRBV7-9 with TRBJ2-6; possibly TRBD1 for D (6 bases). The V gene lost 2 bases and the J gene lost 0 bases, with 14 bases spanning the gap. This CDR3 has 18 amino acids. Germline assignment: CDR1 SEHNR and CDR2 FQNEAQ (reference sequence). CDR3 in amino acids: CASSLMRQDYSGANVLTF. The CDR3 bases are TGTGCCAGCAGCTTAATGAGACAGGATTACTCTGGGGCCAACGTCCTGACTTTC.

This clone was seen ten or more times. V usage is TRBV2 and J usage is TRBJ2-3; weak D call: TRBD2 (5 bases). Germline assignment: CDR1 SNHLY and CDR2 FYNNEI. This CDR3 is built from 14 residues. The V and J ends lost 3 bases and 0 bases respectively, with 7 bases between them. The CDR3 bases are TGTGCCAGCAGTGACCGCGGGAGCACAGATACGCAGTATTTT. Translating it yields CASSDRGSTDTQYF.

V and J are TRBV7-2 and TRBJ1-2; D unclear. The CDR3 is 13 residues long. Between the trimmed V and J ends, which lost 4 bases and 6 bases, there was a span of 12 bases. Germline V gene data show CDR1 as SGHTA and CDR2 as FQGNSA. This CDR3 reads CASSSYLTNGYTF. CDR3 coding DNA: TGTGCCAGCAGCTCCTACCTGACTAATGGCTACACCTTC. Combining the CDR3 with reference TRBV7-2 and TRBJ1-2 gives the whole variable domain GAGVSQSPSNKVTEKGKDVELRCDPISGHTALYWYRQSLGQGLEFLIYFQGNSAPDKSGLPSDRFSAERTGGSVSTLTIQRTQQEDSAVYLCASSSYLTNGYTFGSGTRLTVV.

The chain has TRBV28 and TRBJ1-5; D uncertain. CDR1 MDHEN and CDR2 SYDVKM come from the germline V gene. This CDR3 contains 17 residues. V was clipped by 7 bases and J by 0 bases, with 19 bases between them. The CDR3 region is CASTAVRGSYSNQPQHF. The CDR3, as DNA: TGTGCCAGCACCGCGGTCCGGGGATCCTATAGCAATCAGCCCCAGCATTTT.

V and J are TRBV27 and TRBJ1-4; TRBD1 is a possible D gene (5 bases). Germline V gene lookup returns CDR1 MNHEY and CDR2 SMNVEV (reference sequence). V was pared by 6 bases and J by 4 bases, with 12 bases between. This CDR3 contains 14 residues. The CDR3 coding sequence is TGTGCCAGCAGCCTGACGGGGCTTAATGAAAAACTGTTTTTT. This codes for CASSLTGLNEKLFF.